The 28 T cell receptor beta chains below all came from one sample that was sequenced in a study of STAT5B mutations in CD4+ large granular lymphocyte leukemia (dated by TCRdb to between 2021 and 2022). Libraries were constructed by the immunoSEQ multiplex PCR assay. TCRdb stores this immuneACCESS table with in-frame sequences only. Part of the clones is absent; in the studies checked, under half of the shortfall reflects unresolved V genes, and no reason is known for the rest. The sample data list 30,000 or so clones, and over 70% of these were observed just once. The top ten clones comprise more than 1% of the sample. The sequenced sample was CD4+ T cells from blood buffy coats. The receptors were gathered from a human donor in good health.

A single count supports this clone. This chain connects TRBV30 to TRBJ2-3, with TRBD2 matching 7 bases. The CDR3 runs 12 residues. The V gene end was trimmed by 1 base and the J gene end by 8 bases; junction bases not matched to a gene: 3. CDR1 and CDR2 (germline): GTSNPN, SVGIG (reference sequence). In DNA, the CDR3 is TGTGCCTGGAGTGCTTTAGCGGGTACGCAGTATTTT. Translated: CAWSALAGTQYF.

The chain is built from TRBV28 and TRBJ2-6, with TRBD1 matching over 7 bases. The length of the CDR3 is 17 residues. Germline CDR1 and CDR2: MDHEN and SYDVKM. Trimming removed 3 bases from V and 2 bases from J; junction bases left unmatched: 7. CDR3 coding DNA: TGTGCCAGCAGTTTGCTGACGACAGGGACTGGGGCCAACGTCCTGACTTTC. Translated: CASSLLTTGTGANVLTF.

V usage is TRBV18 and J usage is TRBJ1-4; no clear D gene. CDR3 length: 15 residues. V was pared by 3 bases and J by 6 bases, with 14 bases between. Germline CDR1 reads KGHSH; CDR2 reads LQKENI. CDR3 bases: TGTGCCAGCTCACCGTTCGGAGGGTTAGATGAAAAACTGTTTTTT. Amino acid sequence: CASSPFGGLDEKLFF.

The chain is built from TRBV29-1 and TRBJ1-1; perhaps TRBD1 as D (5 bases). The CDR3 is 13 amino acids. Germline CDR1 is SQVTM and CDR2 is ANQGSEA. V lost 6 bases, J lost 4 bases, and 15 bases lay in between. The CDR3 region has the DNA TGCAGCGTATCGACGGGGGAGATCACTGAAGCTTTCTTT. This sequence encodes CSVSTGEITEAFF.

The genes are TRBV7-2 and TRBJ2-2; 10 nucleotides match TRBD2. This CDR3 has 18 residues. Germline CDR1 and CDR2: SGHTA and FQGNSA. Trimming removed 4 bases from V and 6 bases from J; junction bases left unmatched: 14. The CDR3 spells CASSSIAKAGGRSGELFF. In DNA form, the CDR3 reads TGTGCCAGCAGCTCAATAGCCAAAGCGGGAGGGAGGTCCGGGGAGCTGTTTTTT.

The chain is built from TRBV6-1 and TRBJ2-7; D possibly corresponds to TRBD2 (5 bases). Germline lookup yields CDR1 MNHNS and CDR2 SASEGT. The V end was cut by 2 bases, the J end by 4 bases, with 15 bases between. The CDR3 has 15 residues. The CDR3 reads CASSERGQAMYEQYV. The CDR3 DNA is TGTGCCAGCAGTGAAAGAGGGCAGGCCATGTACGAGCAGTACGTC.

This sequence joins TRBV11-2 and TRBJ2-2, with a tentative D call TRBD1 (6 bases). The CDR3 sequence is 17 residues long. Germline V lookup: CDR1 SGHAT, CDR2 FQNNGV. Trimming cost V 5 bases and J 2 bases, with 18 bases left between them. CDR3 nucleotide sequence: TGTGCCAGCAGCCCGGGGCCTCAGGGGAGCAACACCGGGGAGCTGTTTTTT. This sequence encodes CASSPGPQGSNTGELFF.

The chain links TRBV2 to TRBJ2-5; D not certain. Near its end, the DNA agrees better with TRBJ2-7, so the J call may be wrong. This CDR3 contains 13 residues. Germline V gene lookup returns CDR1 SNHLY and CDR2 FYNNEI. The CDR3 spells CASCKDHSYEQYF. For the CDR3, the DNA is TGTGCCAGCTGTAAGGACCACTCCTACGAGCAGTACTTC.

This chain uses TRBV9 with TRBJ2-4; D assignment may be TRBD1 or TRBD2 (5 bases each). Trimming removed 0 bases at V and 1 base at J, with 14 bases between. CDR1 is SGDLS, CDR2 YYNGEE, per germline. CDR3 length: 17 residues. The CDR3 DNA reads as TGTGCCAGCAGCGTAGGTAGTAGAGGGGCGGCCAAAAACATTCAGTACTTC. Translating gives CASSVGSRGAAKNIQYF.

In its sample, this clone was seen a few times. The junction differs from germline at one of its ends, possibly a read error. The chain is built from TRBV2 and TRBJ2-7; D is unresolved. CDR1 and CDR2 from the germline V gene are SNHLY and FYNNEI. The CDR3 runs to 8 residues. In DNA, the CDR3 is TGTGCCAGCAGTGTGAGCCACTTC. Translation gives CASSVSHF.

This clone was recorded a few times. The chain carries TRBV30 and TRBJ1-1; no clear D gene. The CDR3 covers 12 residues. Germline V gene sequence: CDR1 GTSNPN, CDR2 SVGIG (reference sequence). Trimming removed 4 bases from V and 6 bases from J, with 12 bases in between. Here the CDR3 DNA reads TGTGCCTGGACCTTGACCAGTCCTGAAGCTTTCTTT. Its translation: CAWTLTSPEAFF. Full variable domain (outside the CDR3, taken from reference TRBV30 and TRBJ1-1): SQTIHQWPATLVQPVGSPLSLECTVEGTSNPNLYWYRQAAGRGLQLLFYSVGIGQISSEVPQNLSASRPQDRQFILSSKKLLLSDSGFYLCAWTLTSPEAFFGQGTRLTVV.

This clone was recorded a few times. The chain has TRBV9 and TRBJ1-5; D is ambiguous. There are 14 residues in the CDR3. Trimming removed 0 bases from V and 7 bases from J, with 11 bases in between. The germline gives CDR1 SGDLS, CDR2 YYNGEE. The CDR3 is CASSVDLGGQPQHF. CDR3 DNA: TGTGCCAGCAGCGTAGACCTGGGCGGCCAGCCCCAGCATTTT.

This chain links TRBV10-2 with TRBJ2-7; D is possibly TRBD1 (6 bases). Germline CDR1 reads WSHSY; CDR2 reads SAAADI. CDR3 length: 13 amino acids. V lost 8 bases and J 0 bases, leaving 11 bases between the germline ends. The CDR3: CASAATGSYEQYF. CDR3 DNA: TGCGCCAGCGCTGCGACAGGCTCCTACGAGCAGTACTTC.

The gene calls are TRBV5-4 and TRBJ2-3; D is undetermined. Trimming pared 5 bases from V and 0 bases from J, leaving 1 base between. Germline values: CDR1 SGHNT, CDR2 YYREEE (reference sequence). This CDR3 is 11 amino acids long. The CDR3 sequence is CASRSTDTQYF. The CDR3 DNA sequence: TGTGCCAGCAGGAGCACAGATACGCAGTATTTT.

The chain joins TRBV7-8 to TRBJ2-5; 8 bases are a match to TRBD2. The CDR3 is 16 residues long. J gave up 4 bases and V 1 base, and 8 bases lay outside the gene matches. Germline-derived CDR1 and CDR2 are SGHVS and FQNEAQ. CDR3 DNA sequence: TGTGCCAGCAGCTTAGAACTAGCGGCCTACTCAGAGACCCAGTACTTC. Translated, it gives CASSLELAAYSETQYF.

Only a few counts were recorded for this clone. The rearrangement joins TRBV10-1 to TRBJ2-2; 7 nucleotides match TRBD2. CDR3 size: 16 residues. J gave up 3 bases and V 6 bases, and 10 bases lay outside the gene matches. Looked up from germline, CDR1 is WNHNN and CDR2 is SYGVQD (reference sequence). The CDR3 spells CASSFGTTVHTGELFF. CDR3 nucleotides: TGCGCCAGCAGCTTTGGGACTACTGTTCACACCGGGGAGCTGTTTTTT.

V usage is TRBV7-8 and J usage is TRBJ2-5, with D possibly being TRBD1 (6 bases). Near its end, the DNA agrees better with TRBJ2-7, so the J call may be wrong. Germline V gene lookup returns CDR1 SGHVS and CDR2 FQNEAQ. The CDR3 spans 13 residues. CDR3 nucleotides: TGTGCCAGCAGCCCGGACAGTTTCCACGAGCAGTACTTC. This sequence encodes CASSPDSFHEQYF.

The chain carries TRBV30 and TRBJ2-7, with a weak D call TRBD1 (6 bases). This CDR3 region has 14 residues. Germline V gene lookup returns CDR1 GTSNPN and CDR2 SVGIG (reference sequence). Trimming left V 0 bases short and J 4 bases short, with 13 bases between. In DNA form, the CDR3 reads TGTGCCTGGAGTGTACAGGGTCCCCCTTACGAGCAGTACTTC. It codes for CAWSVQGPPYEQYF.

V usage is TRBV7-6 and J usage is TRBJ2-7; 7 nucleotides match TRBD2. From germline, CDR1 is SGHVS and CDR2 FNYEAQ. The CDR3 has 14 amino acids. The V segment lost 3 bases and the J segment 4 bases; nucleotides outside the gene matches: 6. The CDR3 is CASSFLWEGYEQYF. CDR3 bases: TGTGCCAGCAGCTTCTTATGGGAGGGGTACGAGCAGTACTTC.

This clone showed up just a few times. The chain recombines TRBV6-1 with TRBJ2-7, with D possibly matching TRBD1 (5 bases). The CDR3 is 14 residues long. Germline CDR1 and CDR2: MNHNS and SASEGT. V gave up 2 bases and J gave up 3 bases, with 11 bases separating them. The CDR3 protein is CASSERDSNYEQYF. The CDR3 coding sequence is TGTGCCAGCAGTGAACGAGACAGCAACTACGAGCAGTACTTC.

The chain joins TRBV7-9 to TRBJ2-3; 7 bases match TRBD2. CDR1 is SEHNR and CDR2 is FQNEAQ in the germline V gene (reference sequence). CDR3 size: 13 residues. After removal of 11 bases from V and 0 bases from J, the junction contained 5 bases not matched to a gene. The DNA for the CDR3 is TGTGCCGTGAGCGGGACCAGCACAGATACGCAGTATTTT. As protein: CAVSGTSTDTQYF. Based on the CDR3 plus reference TRBV7-9 and TRBJ2-3, the full variable domain is DTGVSQNPRHKITKRGQNVTFRCDPISEHNRLYWYRQTLGQGPEFLTYFQNEAQLEKSRLLSDRFSAERPKGSFSTLEIQRTEQGDSAMYLCAVSGTSTDTQYFGPGTRLTVL.

The chain couples TRBV7-2 to TRBJ1-4; perhaps TRBD1 as D (6 bases). The V end lost 5 bases, the J end lost 8 bases, and 15 bases lay between the germline ends. Germline V gives CDR1 SGHTA, CDR2 FQGNSA. This CDR3 comprises 14 residues. For the CDR3, the DNA is TGTGCCAGCAGCCAGGGACACAGGAAAGAAAAACTGTTTTTT. This encodes CASSQGHRKEKLFF.

This sequence joins TRBV25-1 and TRBJ1-4; D possibly corresponds to TRBD1 (5 bases). CDR1 is MGHDK and CDR2 is SYGVNS in the germline V gene. V was clipped by 1 base and J by 8 bases, with 11 bases between them. CDR3 length: 14 residues. DNA of the CDR3: TGTGCCAGCAGTGAATCAAGGGGCGGAGAAAAACTGTTTTTT. Residues: CASSESRGGEKLFF. Based on the CDR3 plus reference TRBV25-1 and TRBJ1-4, the full variable domain is EADIYQTPRYLVIGTGKKITLECSQTMGHDKMYWYQQDPGMELHLIHYSYGVNSTEKGDLSSESTVSRIRTEHFPLTLESARPSHTSQYLCASSESRGGEKLFFGSGTQLSVL.

In this sample, this clone turned up a few times. DNA of the CDR3: TGTGCCAGCAGTAAACAGGGGGGCATGAACACTGAAGCTTTCTTT. Protein: CASSKQGGMNTEAFF. The rearrangement joins TRBV2 to TRBJ1-1, with 8 nucleotides matching TRBD1. Germline CDR1 reads SNHLY; CDR2 reads FYNNEI. This CDR3 has 15 amino acids. The ends lost 5 bases at V and 0 bases at J; junction bases unmatched: 5.

The chain links TRBV28 to TRBJ2-7, with 7 bases lining up with TRBD1. Trimming at V came to 5 bases and at J to 3 bases, leaving 10 bases not matched to a gene. There are 15 residues in the CDR3. Germline values: CDR1 MDHEN, CDR2 SYDVKM. CDR3 DNA: TGTGCCAGCAGTCCGCGACAGGGAAGAAACTACGAGCAGTACTTC. As protein: CASSPRQGRNYEQYF.

V usage is TRBV9 and J usage is TRBJ1-5, with D perhaps TRBD1 (5 bases). The CDR3 contains 14 residues. From germline, CDR1 is SGDLS and CDR2 YYNGEE. The V gene lost 4 bases and the J gene lost 2 bases, with 10 bases spanning the gap. The CDR3 DNA follows: TGTGCCAGCAGCAGGGGCTCGGGCAATCAGCCCCAGCATTTT. The encoded protein is CASSRGSGNQPQHF.

The rearrangement links TRBV5-1 to TRBJ1-1; D ambiguous. The CDR3 consists of 16 residues. Germline CDR1 reads SGHRS; CDR2 reads YFSETQ. V lost 4 bases to trimming and J lost 3 bases, with 19 bases between them. The CDR3 DNA is TGCGCCAGCAGCGGAGCCTACGGAGGAACTCACACTGAAGCTTTCTTT. Encoded protein: CASSGAYGGTHTEAFF.

This clone has more than one count but fewer than ten. J is TRBJ2-7 and V is TRBV28; D possibly matches TRBD1 or TRBD2 (5 bases each). There are 12 residues in the CDR3. The V end was cut by 7 bases, the J end by 3 bases, with 10 bases between. Germline V gene data show CDR1 as MDHEN and CDR2 as SYDVKM. The CDR3: CASNEGFYEQYF. CDR3 nucleotides: TGTGCCAGCAACGAGGGGTTCTACGAGCAGTACTTC.